The 19 T cell receptor beta chains below come from one sample, sequenced in a study of blood T cell repertoires in COVID-19. Assay used: immunoSEQ multiplex PCR; TCRdb lists only in-frame clones, some missing. The sample lists approximately 300,000 clones, roughly 90% occurring once. The specimen sequenced was peripheral blood. The receptors come from a woman aged 45-60 years who had recovered from COVID-19.

The V call is TRBV29-1, the J call TRBJ1-1, with 7 positions matching TRBD1. Germline V gene sequence: CDR1 SQVTM, CDR2 ANQGSEA. Unmatched junction bases numbered 4, after V lost 4 bases and J lost 11 bases. The CDR3 sequence is 10 residues long. The CDR3 here is CSVVDRAAFF. The CDR3 coding sequence is TGCAGCGTTGTAGACAGGGCTGCTTTCTTT.

The V call is TRBV7-9, the J call TRBJ2-7; 9 bases fit TRBD1. CDR3 length equals 18 residues. V was clipped by 4 bases and J by 0 bases; unmatched bases: 13. Germline V lookup: CDR1 SEHNR, CDR2 FQNEAQ (reference sequence). The CDR3 region is CASSYTGTGFFRSYEQYF. The CDR3 DNA is TGTGCCAGCAGCTACACCGGGACAGGGTTCTTTCGCTCCTACGAGCAGTACTTC.

This chain uses TRBV29-1 with TRBJ1-2, with TRBD1 matching 7 bases. The CDR3 covers 16 residues. Trimming removed 0 bases from V and 4 bases from J; junction bases left unmatched: 11. In germline, CDR1 is SQVTM, CDR2 ANQGSEA. CDR3 protein: CSVEDRRGGVGYGYTF. The CDR3 coding sequence is TGCAGCGTTGAAGATCGGAGAGGGGGCGTGGGCTATGGCTACACCTTC.

This chain connects TRBV20-1 to TRBJ2-1, with TRBD1 as a possible D gene (6 bases). Germline CDR1 DFQATT, CDR2 SNEGSKA (reference sequence). The CDR3 is 11 amino acids. V shed 6 bases and J shed 10 bases, with 13 bases lying between them. The CDR3 loop reads CSARTVLEQFF. CDR3 DNA: TGCAGTGCCCGGACAGTGTTGGAGCAGTTCTTC.

The rearrangement uses TRBV11-1 and TRBJ1-1; perhaps TRBD1 as D (6 bases). This CDR3 region has 15 residues. The V gene lost 0 bases and the J gene lost 0 bases, with 8 bases spanning the gap. Germline V gene sequence: CDR1 SGHAT, CDR2 FQDESV (reference sequence). The CDR3: CASSLAGAMNTEAFF. DNA for the CDR3: TGTGCCAGCAGCTTAGCGGGGGCGATGAACACTGAAGCTTTCTTT.

The chain carries TRBV3-1 (or the pseudogene TRBV3-2) and TRBJ1-2, with D possibly being TRBD1 (6 bases). The CDR3 has 16 amino acids. The germline CDR1 and CDR2 sequences are LGHDT and YNNKEL (reference sequence). With 8 bases removed from V and 4 bases from J, the gap between germline ends came to 23 bases. CDR3 protein: CASFRGGRDGRYGYTF. The CDR3 DNA sequence: TGTGCCAGCTTTCGCGGGGGCAGGGATGGGCGCTATGGCTACACCTTC.

The chain couples TRBV10-3 to TRBJ1-5, with 8 nucleotides matching TRBD1. The CDR3 extends over 14 amino acids. The V and J ends lost 4 bases and 4 bases, in that order; junction bases with no gene match: 3. CDR1 and CDR2 from the germline V gene are ENHRY and SYGVKD. The DNA of the CDR3 is TGTGCCATCAGTGCCGGGACAGGTAATCAGCCCCAGCATTTT. It encodes CAISAGTGNQPQHF.

This chain uses TRBV28 with TRBJ1-2, with a weak D call TRBD1 (6 bases). Germline CDR1 MDHEN, CDR2 SYDVKM. The CDR3 is 13 amino acids. V was clipped by 7 bases and J by 3 bases, with 12 bases between them. The CDR3 reads CASNGQPYYGYTF. Here the CDR3 DNA reads TGTGCCAGCAATGGACAGCCCTACTATGGCTACACCTTC.

V is TRBV29-1 and J is TRBJ1-1, with 8 nucleotides matching TRBD1. This CDR3 has 13 amino acids. Germline CDR1 is SQVTM and CDR2 is ANQGSEA. The junction had 2 bases not matched to a gene; V was cut back by 3 bases and J by 2 bases. The CDR3 region is CSVDRGRNTEAFF. In nucleotides, the CDR3 is TGCAGCGTTGACAGGGGGCGAAACACTGAAGCTTTCTTT.

The chain carries TRBV6-1 and TRBJ2-3, with TRBD2 matching over 10 bases. V dropped 0 bases and J dropped 4; count of bases not matched to a gene: 7. Germline values: CDR1 MNHNS, CDR2 SASEGT. The CDR3 loop spans 17 amino acids. The CDR3 region is CASSEAILAGGPDTQYF. In DNA form, the CDR3 reads TGTGCCAGCAGTGAAGCGATTTTAGCGGGGGGCCCAGATACGCAGTATTTT.

This chain joins TRBV7-2 and TRBJ1-3, with D possibly TRBD1 on 6 matching bases. The V gene lost 6 bases and the J gene lost 4 bases, with 16 bases spanning the gap. CDR3 size: 15 residues. Germline-derived CDR1 and CDR2 are SGHTA and FQGNSA. The chain's CDR3 is CASREQGRTGNTIYF. The CDR3 DNA reads TGTGCCAGCAGGGAACAGGGTCGCACAGGAAACACCATATATTTT.

The CDR3 DNA sequence: TGTGCCAGCAGCAACTCCGGGACAGGGAAGTTATACGAGCAGTACTTC. This translates into CASSNSGTGKLYEQYF. The genes are TRBV11-2 and TRBJ2-7, with 9 bases aligning to TRBD1. CDR1 and CDR2 (germline): SGHAT, FQNNGV. With 5 bases clipped from V and 4 bases from J, the junction kept 12 bases outside the gene matches. The CDR3 runs to 16 residues.

The chain links TRBV21-1 to TRBJ1-5. TRBV21-1 is a pseudogene segment. The CDR3 has 17 amino acids. The CDR3 nucleotides read TGTGCCAGCAGCCTAGCCCCTGGACTGTATAGCAATCAGCCCCAGCATTTT. It encodes CASSLAPGLYSNQPQHF.

V gene TRBV5-5 combines with J gene TRBJ1-2; the D is unclear. V was shortened by 7 bases and J by 2 bases, with 12 bases between the two germline ends. This CDR3 is 13 amino acids long. CDR1 and CDR2 from the germline V gene are SGHKS and YYEKEE (reference sequence). The CDR3 nucleotides are TGTGCCAGCGCAAGCGGGTTCAACTATGGCTACACCTTC. Its translation: CASASGFNYGYTF.

The rearrangement joins TRBV5-1 to TRBJ1-1, with 12 bases matching TRBD1. V lost 4 bases to trimming and J lost 5 bases; unmatched junction nucleotides: 9. This CDR3 region has 16 residues. From germline, CDR1 is SGHRS and CDR2 YFSETQ. The DNA for the CDR3 is TGCGCCAGCAGCCCCTCGGGACAGGGGGCAAGTACTGAAGCTTTCTTT. Translating gives CASSPSGQGASTEAFF.

The J gene is TRBJ1-1, the V gene TRBV5-4; D not certain. V was clipped by 5 bases and J by 2 bases, with 13 bases between them. Germline V gene sequence: CDR1 SGHNT, CDR2 YYREEE (reference sequence). CDR3 length: 14 amino acids. The CDR3 reads CASSFGLTNTEAFF. The CDR3 DNA reads TGTGCCAGCAGTTTCGGACTGACTAACACTGAAGCTTTCTTT.

The chain joins TRBV11-2 to TRBJ2-5, with TRBD2 matching 12 bases. J lost 2 bases, V lost 3 bases, and 13 bases had no gene match. Germline V lookup: CDR1 SGHAT, CDR2 FQNNGV. The CDR3 totals 19 residues. CDR3 nucleotide sequence: TGTGCCAGCAGCTTCCCCGAAGAGAGGACTAGCGGGGTACAAGAGACCCAGTACTTC. Its protein product is CASSFPEERTSGVQETQYF.

This sequence joins TRBV28 and TRBJ2-5; TRBD2 aligns across 10 bases. The CDR3 loop spans 17 amino acids. CDR1 is MDHEN and CDR2 is SYDVKM in the germline V gene. V gave up 2 bases and J gave up 5 bases; unmatched junction bases: 11. The CDR3 loop is CASSLPNSGRLEETQYF. The CDR3 region has the DNA TGTGCCAGCAGTTTACCCAATAGCGGGAGGTTGGAGGAGACCCAGTACTTC.

The V gene is TRBV5-5, the J gene TRBJ2-3, with 8 bases matching TRBD2. CDR3 length: 16 amino acids. CDR1 SGHKS and CDR2 YYEKEE come from the germline V gene (reference sequence). Unmatched junction bases numbered 7, after V lost 0 bases and J lost 4 bases. The CDR3 is CASSLVAGGVPDTQYF. The DNA of the CDR3 is TGTGCCAGCAGCTTGGTCGCGGGGGGAGTGCCAGATACGCAGTATTTT. The entire variable domain, with the rest obtained from reference TRBV5-5 and TRBJ2-3, is as follows: DAGVTQSPTHLIKTRGQQVTLRCSPISGHKSVSWYQQVLGQGPQFIFQYYEKEERGRGNFPDRFSARQFPNYSSELNVNALLLGDSALYLCASSLVAGGVPDTQYFGPGTRLTVL.